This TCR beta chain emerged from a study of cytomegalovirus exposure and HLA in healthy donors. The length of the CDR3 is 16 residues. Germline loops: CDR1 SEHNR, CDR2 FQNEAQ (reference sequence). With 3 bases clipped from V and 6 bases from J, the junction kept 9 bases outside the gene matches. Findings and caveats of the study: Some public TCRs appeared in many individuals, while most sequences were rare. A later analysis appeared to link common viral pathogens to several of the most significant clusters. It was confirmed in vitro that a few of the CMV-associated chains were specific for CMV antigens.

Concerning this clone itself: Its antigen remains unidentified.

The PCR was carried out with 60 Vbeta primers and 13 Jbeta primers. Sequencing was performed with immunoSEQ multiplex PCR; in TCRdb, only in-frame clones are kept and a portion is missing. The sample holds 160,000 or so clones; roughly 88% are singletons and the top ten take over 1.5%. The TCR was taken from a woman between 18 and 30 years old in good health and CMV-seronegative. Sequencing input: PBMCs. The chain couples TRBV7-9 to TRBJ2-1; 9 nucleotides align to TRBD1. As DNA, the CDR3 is TGTGCCAGCAGCTTCCGGGACAGGGAGTTTAGCAATGAGCAGTTCTTC. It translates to CASSFRDREFSNEQFF.